This T cell receptor beta chain was recovered during a study of CD8+CD57+ T cells in acquired aplastic anemia. The CDR3 contains 16 residues. CDR1 is WNHNN, CDR2 SYGVQD, per germline (reference sequence). CDR3 and TCR beta VDJ profiling relied on genomic DNA as the template. From the reads, TCRdb called clonotypes with MiXCR, one entry per CDR3 protein. The repertoire includes approximately 380,000 distinct CDR3 sequences, around 72% of them detected once, and 3.5% to 4.5% sits in the top ten. Worth noting for this clonotype: Germline is not matched at one junction end, which may reflect a read error.

Material: sorted CD4+, CD8+, or CD8+CD57+ T cells (not recorded which) from PBMCs. The clonotype originates from a human donor in good health, serving as a control. J is TRBJ1-1 and V is TRBV10-1; TRBD1 matches at 8 bases. The CDR3 loop reads CASSRTGCPVRVNLYF. The CDR3, as DNA: TGTGCCAGCAGCAGGACAGGGTGCCCGGTCAGAGTGAACCTGTACTTC.